This T cell receptor (beta chain) was recorded in a study of T-cell reconstitution after alpha-beta-depleted transplantation in children. Germline V gene sequence: CDR1 SGHRS, CDR2 YFSETQ. The length of the CDR3 is 14 residues. The V end was cut by 0 bases, the J end by 3 bases, with 6 bases between. Molecular barcoding with unique molecular identifiers was used for the TCRbeta library. TCRdb reanalysed the PCR reads using MiXCR and keeps one entry per CDR3 protein. The sample yields 640,000 or so distinct CDR3 sequences, approximately 15% seen once. The starting material was PBMCs from the stem cell graft donor, obtained from the stem cell graft. This receptor was identified in a human donor who donated a stem cell graft to a child with acute myeloid leukemia. The chain links TRBV5-1 to TRBJ1-4; perhaps TRBD1 as D (5 bases). CDR3 in amino acids: CASSLGQPNEKLFF. In DNA, the CDR3 is TGCGCCAGCAGCTTGGGACAGCCTAATGAAAAACTGTTTTTT. The entire variable domain, with the rest obtained from reference TRBV5-1 and TRBJ1-4, is as follows: KAGVTQTPRYLIKTRGQQVTLSCSPISGHRSVSWYQQTPGQGLQFLFEYFSETQRNKGNFPGRFSGRQFSNSRSEMNVSTLELGDSALYLCASSLGQPNEKLFFGSGTQLSVL.